The rows below give T cell receptor beta chains drawn from one sample of a study of blood T cell repertoires in COVID-19. This table comes from immunoSEQ multiplex PCR, and its TCRdb copy is limited to in-frame clones, with some not included. The data contain roughly 220,000 clones, 80% to 90% of them singletons. Sequenced material: PBMCs or T cells enriched from blood (not recorded which). The receptors shown here come from a woman between 35 and 50 years old with acute COVID-19. Each CDR3 is given with its conserved first and last residue. A D gene is named only where the DNA matches it firmly. Expanded clones are given a class, and other clones once, few, many or no size at all.

>TRBD2|16|.|TRBV11-2|TRBJ2-3
CASSRALAAGTDTQYF
TGTGCCAGCAGCAGAGCCCTAGCGGCCGGCACAGATACGCAGTATTTT
>.|14|.|TRBV18|TRBJ2-1
CASSPPGSVVEQFF
TGTGCCAGCTCACCACCGGGTAGCGTCGTTGAGCAGTTCTTC
>TRBD2|14|.|TRBV7-9|TRBJ2-5
CASTLAEAQETQYF
TGTGCCAGCACCCTAGCGGAAGCTCAAGAGACCCAGTACTTC
>TRBD1|13|.|TRBV29-1|TRBJ1-3
CSVGDSPGASLYF
TGCAGCGTTGGGGACAGTCCCGGGGCCTCGTTGTATTTT
>TRBD1|15|.|TRBV27|TRBJ2-7
CASSSSGTGNYEQYF
TGTGCCAGCAGTTCCTCGGGGACAGGGAACTACGAGCAGTACTTC
>.|14|.|TRBV11-2|TRBJ2-1
CASSLFSRQTEQFF
TGTGCCAGCAGCTTATTTTCTCGACAGACTGAGCAGTTCTTC
>.|16|.|TRBV3-1/TRBV3-2|TRBJ2-5
CASSQPVASRQETQYF
TGTGCCAGCAGCCAACCCGTGGCTAGCCGACAAGAGACCCAGTACTTC
>TRBD1|14|once|TRBV19|TRBJ1-2
CASSIGTGASGYTF
TGTGCCAGTAGTATCGGGACAGGGGCGTCCGGCTACACCTTC
>.|16|.|TRBV5-6|TRBJ2-5
CASSLSGSTPQETQYF
TGTGCCAGCAGCTTGTCTGGGAGTACCCCTCAAGAGACCCAGTACTTC
>TRBD1|14|few|TRBV27|TRBJ2-5
CASRAGTVQETQYF
TGTGCCAGCAGGGCCGGGACAGTGCAAGAGACCCAGTACTTC
>TRBD2|15|.|TRBV27|TRBJ2-7
CASSLAGLASYEQYF
TGTGCCAGCAGTTTGGCGGGACTAGCCTCCTACGAGCAGTACTTC
>TRBD2|13|.|TRBV5-6|TRBJ2-1
CASSPGAGGEQFF
TGTGCCAGCAGCCCTGGAGCGGGGGGTGAGCAGTTCTTC
>TRBD1|15|few|TRBV5-1|TRBJ2-7
CASSLGGTVSYEQYF
TGCGCCAGCAGCTTGGGGGGGACAGTATCCTACGAGCAGTACTTC
>.|14|.|TRBV6-1|TRBJ2-7
CASREFRQPYEQYF
TGTGCCAGCCGTGAATTCAGGCAACCTTACGAGCAGTACTTC
>TRBD2|16|.|TRBV9|TRBJ2-1
CASSPGDYLGMNEQFF
TGTGCCAGCAGCCCGGGGGACTACCTAGGGATGAATGAGCAGTTCTTC
>.|16|.|TRBV5-1|TRBJ2-3
CASSLTELGGTDTQYF
TGCGCCAGCAGCTTGACCGAGTTGGGCGGCACAGATACGCAGTATTTT
>.|13|.|TRBV25-1|TRBJ1-2
CASSEYGALGYTF
TGTGCCAGCAGTGAATACGGTGCCCTCGGCTACACCTTC
>TRBD1|15|.|TRBV6-5|TRBJ1-2
CASRTGQGANYGYTF
TGTGCCAGCAGGACGGGACAGGGGGCTAACTATGGCTACACCTTC
>TRBD1|15|.|TRBV27|TRBJ1-5
CASSQGQGSNQPQHF
TGTGCCAGCAGCCAGGGACAGGGAAGCAATCAGCCCCAGCATTTT
>.|17|few|TRBV2|TRBJ1-5
CASSGFSGFGSNQPQHF
TGTGCCAGCAGTGGATTTTCAGGGTTTGGGAGCAATCAGCCCCAGCATTTT
>TRBD1|14|.|TRBV10-3|TRBJ2-7
CAIRNGQGAYEQYF
TGTGCCATCAGGAACGGACAGGGGGCCTACGAGCAGTACTTC
>TRBD1|14|.|TRBV27|TRBJ2-7
CASSLTGQKSEQYF
TGTGCCAGCAGTTTAACGGGACAGAAGAGCGAGCAGTACTTC
>.|16|.|TRBV11-2|TRBJ2-7
CASTFLAGARQHEQYF
TGTGCCAGCACTTTCCTCGCGGGGGCCCGCCAACACGAGCAGTACTTC
>TRBD1|14|.|TRBV2|TRBJ1-1
CASSGQGGGTEAFF
TGTGCCAGCAGTGGACAGGGAGGCGGCACTGAAGCTTTCTTT
>TRBD2|15|.|TRBV28|TRBJ2-1
CASRASGGRYNEQFF
TGTGCCAGCAGGGCGAGCGGGGGACGCTACAATGAGCAGTTCTTC
>.|14|.|TRBV18|TRBJ1-1
CASSSREDDTEAFF
TGTGCCAGCTCCTCCAGGGAAGACGACACTGAAGCTTTCTTT
>TRBD1|14|.|TRBV6-2/TRBV6-3|TRBJ1-1
CASSVGQGKAEAFF
TGTGCCAGCAGTGTTGGACAGGGGAAGGCTGAAGCTTTCTTT
>.|14|.|TRBV18|TRBJ2-5
CASSPSRGQETQYF
TGTGCCAGCTCACCATCCCGGGGGCAAGAGACCCAGTACTTC
>TRBD1|14|.|TRBV18|TRBJ1-1
CASSPGQAGTEAFF
TGTGCCAGCTCACCCGGACAGGCGGGGACTGAAGCTTTCTTT
>.|12|.|TRBV18|TRBJ2-7
CASSGLASEQYF
TGTGCCAGCTCAGGGCTAGCCTCCGAGCAGTACTTC
>TRBD2|15|.|TRBV12-5|TRBJ2-1
CASGLISGRWNEQFF
TGTGCTAGTGGTTTGATTAGCGGGAGGTGGAATGAGCAGTTCTTC
>TRBD1|19|.|TRBV5-1|TRBJ2-1
CASSLEGAVGQGSYNEQFF
TGCGCCAGCAGCTTGGAGGGGGCGGTCGGACAGGGCTCCTACAATGAGCAGTTCTTC
>TRBD1|20|once|TRBV7-7|TRBJ1-3
CASSLASFRDRDSSGNTIYF
TGTGCCAGCAGCTTAGCTTCATTCCGTGACAGGGACTCCTCTGGAAACACCATATATTTT
>.|19|.|TRBV16|TRBJ1-1
CASAHLGGYLVDLNTEAFF
TGTGCCAGCGCCCATCTAGGGGGTTACCTGGTCGACTTAAACACTGAAGCTTTCTTT
>.|14|many|TRBV5-1|TRBJ1-1
CASNHGVRDTEAFF
TGCGCCAGCAACCACGGGGTTCGGGACACTGAAGCTTTCTTT
>TRBD1|16|.|TRBV19|TRBJ1-2
CASTLRTGGAMAGYTF
TGTGCCAGTACCTTAAGGACAGGGGGAGCAATGGCTGGCTACACCTTC
>TRBD2|14|.|TRBV5-6|TRBJ2-1
CATSGGSSYNEQFF
TGTGCCACTAGCGGGGGGAGCTCCTACAATGAGCAGTTCTTC
>TRBD2|15|.|TRBV7-2|TRBJ2-7
CASSFQTSGIGEQYF
TGTGCCAGCAGCTTCCAGACTAGCGGGATAGGAGAGCAGTACTTC
>.|13|few|TRBV18|TRBJ2-3
CASSPPTSDTQYF
TGTGCCAGCTCCCCGCCGACTAGTGATACGCAGTATTTT
>TRBD1|15|.|TRBV11-3|TRBJ2-7
CASSSSTSQGAQQYF
TGTGCCAGCAGCTCGTCAACCTCACAGGGGGCGCAGCAGTACTTC
>.|13|.|TRBV7-6|TRBJ1-1
CASSAGLNTEAFF
TGTGCCAGCAGCGCGGGGCTGAACACTGAAGCTTTCTTT